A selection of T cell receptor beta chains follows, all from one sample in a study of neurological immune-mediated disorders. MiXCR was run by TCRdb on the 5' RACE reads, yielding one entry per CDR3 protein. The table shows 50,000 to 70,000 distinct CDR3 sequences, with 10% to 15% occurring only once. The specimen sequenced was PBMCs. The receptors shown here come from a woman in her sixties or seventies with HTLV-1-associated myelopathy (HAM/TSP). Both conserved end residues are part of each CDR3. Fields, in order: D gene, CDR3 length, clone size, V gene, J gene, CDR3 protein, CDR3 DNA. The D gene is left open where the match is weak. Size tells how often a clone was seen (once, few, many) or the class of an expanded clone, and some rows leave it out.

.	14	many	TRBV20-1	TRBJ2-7	CSAPSLGDTYEQYF	TGCAGTGCCCCCTCCTTGGGGGATACCTACGAGCAGTACTTC
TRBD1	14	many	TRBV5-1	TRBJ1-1	CASSLGDREGEAFF	TGCGCCAGCAGCTTAGGGGACAGGGAAGGGGAAGCTTTCTTT
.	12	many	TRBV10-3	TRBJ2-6	CALSSGANVLTF	TGTGCCTTATCCTCTGGGGCCAACGTCCTGACTTTC
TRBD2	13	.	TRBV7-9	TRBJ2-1	CASSFGASGKRFF	TGTGCCAGCAGCTTCGGGGCTAGCGGAAAGCGGTTCTTC
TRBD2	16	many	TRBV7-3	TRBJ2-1	CASSPERGASYNEQFF	TGTGCCAGCAGCCCCGAGCGGGGGGCGTCCTACAATGAGCAGTTCTTC
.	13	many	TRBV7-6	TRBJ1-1	CASMLVEGTEAFF	TGTGCCAGCATGCTAGTAGAGGGAACTGAAGCTTTCTTT
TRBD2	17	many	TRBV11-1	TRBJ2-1	CASSLDISGRYNNEQFF	TGTGCCAGCAGCCTCGATATTAGCGGGAGGTACAACAATGAGCAGTTCTTC
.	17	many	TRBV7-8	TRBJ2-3	CASSTRLGGVGTDTQYF	TGTGCCAGCAGCACCCGTCTCGGGGGAGTGGGCACAGATACGCAGTATTTT
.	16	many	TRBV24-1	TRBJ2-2	CATSVRGRESTGELFF	TGTGCCACCAGTGTGAGGGGGCGGGAGTCCACCGGGGAGCTGTTTTTT
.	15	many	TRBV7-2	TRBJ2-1	CASLLGARSYNEQFF	TGTGCCAGCCTACTCGGGGCTAGATCCTACAATGAGCAGTTCTTC
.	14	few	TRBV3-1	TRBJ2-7	CASSQGNAFVEQYF	TGTGCCAGCAGCCAAGGGAACGCCTTTGTCGAGCAGTACTTC
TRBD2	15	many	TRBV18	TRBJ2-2	CASSRGTTNTGELFF	TGTGCCAGCTCACGAGGGACTACGAACACCGGGGAGCTGTTTTTT
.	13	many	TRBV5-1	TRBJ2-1	CASSSEGYNEQFF	TGCGCCAGCAGCTCTGAGGGGTACAATGAGCAGTTCTTC
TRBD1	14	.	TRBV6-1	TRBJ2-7	CASNEAGGPYEQYF	TGTGCCAGCAATGAAGCAGGGGGACCCTACGAGCAGTACTTC
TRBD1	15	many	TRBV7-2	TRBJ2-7	CASSLRTGGTYEQYF	TGTGCCAGCAGCCTCCGGACAGGGGGCACCTACGAGCAGTACTTC
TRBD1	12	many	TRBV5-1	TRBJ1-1	CASTTGGTEAFF	TGCGCCAGTACAACAGGGGGAACTGAAGCTTTCTTT
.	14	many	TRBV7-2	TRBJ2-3	CASSLALGTDTQYF	TGTGCCAGCAGCTTAGCGCTGGGCACAGATACGCAGTATTTT
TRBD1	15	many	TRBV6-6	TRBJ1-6	CASSYSGQRGSPLHF	TGTGCCAGCAGTTACTCGGGACAGAGAGGGTCACCCCTCCACTTT
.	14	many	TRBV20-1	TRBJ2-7	CSASSPPVSYEQYF	TGCAGTGCTAGTTCCCCACCCGTTTCGTACGAGCAGTACTTC
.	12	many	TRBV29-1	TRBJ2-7	CSVARGADEQYF	TGCAGCGTTGCCCGGGGGGCGGACGAGCAGTACTTC
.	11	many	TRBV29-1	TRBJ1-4	CSVEQNEKLFF	TGCAGCGTTGAACAAAATGAAAAACTGTTTTTT
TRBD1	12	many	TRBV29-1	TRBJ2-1	CSAGDRYNEQFF	TGCAGCGCCGGGGACAGGTACAATGAGCAGTTCTTC
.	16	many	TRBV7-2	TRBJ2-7	CASSSSSSTESYEQYF	TGTGCCAGCAGCTCTTCCTCTAGCACTGAGTCCTACGAGCAGTACTTC
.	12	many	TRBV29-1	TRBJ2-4	CSVEEMGGIQYF	TGCAGCGTTGAAGAAATGGGTGGCATTCAGTACTTC
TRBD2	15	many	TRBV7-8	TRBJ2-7	CASTQGLAGSYEQYF	TGTGCCAGCACCCAGGGACTAGCGGGTAGCTACGAGCAGTACTTC
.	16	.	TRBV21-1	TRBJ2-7	CASRTPSCGGTYEQYF	TGTGCCAGCAGAACGCCGTCGTGCGGGGGGACCTACGAGCAGTACTTC
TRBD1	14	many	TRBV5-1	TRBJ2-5	CASSLRGRQETQYF	TGCGCCAGCAGCCTCAGGGGGCGTCAAGAGACCCAGTACTTC
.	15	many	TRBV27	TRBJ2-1	CASSADQGPYNEQFF	TGTGCCAGCAGCGCGGACCAGGGGCCCTACAATGAGCAGTTCTTC
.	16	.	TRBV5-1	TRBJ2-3	CASSLVFGLGADTQYF	TGCGCCAGCAGCTTGGTGTTTGGCCTCGGGGCAGATACGCAGTATTTT
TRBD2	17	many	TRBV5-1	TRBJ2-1	CASSQAPLAGGLNEQFF	TGCGCCAGCAGCCAAGCCCCCCTAGCGGGAGGGCTCAATGAGCAGTTCTTC
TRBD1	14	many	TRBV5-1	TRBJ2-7	CASSAPTGSYEQYF	TGCGCCAGCAGCGCACCGACAGGGTCCTACGAGCAGTACTTC
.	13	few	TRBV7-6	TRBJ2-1	CASKSGTTNEQFF	TGTGCCAGCAAGAGCGGGACAACCAATGAGCAGTTCTTC